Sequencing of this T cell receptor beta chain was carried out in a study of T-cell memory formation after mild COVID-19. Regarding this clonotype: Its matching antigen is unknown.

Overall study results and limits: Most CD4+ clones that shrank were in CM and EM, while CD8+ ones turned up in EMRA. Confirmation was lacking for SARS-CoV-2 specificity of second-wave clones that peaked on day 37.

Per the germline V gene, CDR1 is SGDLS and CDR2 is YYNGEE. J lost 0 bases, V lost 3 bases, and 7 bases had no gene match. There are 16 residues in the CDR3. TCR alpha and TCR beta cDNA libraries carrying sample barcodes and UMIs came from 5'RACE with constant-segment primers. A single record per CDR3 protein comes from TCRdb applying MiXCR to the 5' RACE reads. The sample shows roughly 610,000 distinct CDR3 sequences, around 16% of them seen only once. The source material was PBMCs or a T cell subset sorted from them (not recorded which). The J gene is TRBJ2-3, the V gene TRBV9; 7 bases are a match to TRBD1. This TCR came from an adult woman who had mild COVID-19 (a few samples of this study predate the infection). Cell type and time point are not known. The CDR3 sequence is CASSAWDRPSTDTQYF. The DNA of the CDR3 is TGTGCCAGCAGCGCCTGGGACAGACCTAGCACAGATACGCAGTATTTT.